This TCR beta chain was identified in a study of ipilimumab plus nivolumab after autologous stem cell transplantation. Here immunoSEQ multiplex PCR was the method, and the copy in TCRdb shows in-frame clones only, minus some. Of tens of thousands of clones detected, nearly 95% appear once; the ten largest clones hold 0.9%. Per the germline V gene, CDR1 is SGHVS and CDR2 is FQNEAQ. The V gene lost 0 bases and the J gene lost 4 bases, with 13 bases spanning the gap. The CDR3 runs 16 residues. The chain employs TRBV7-8 and TRBJ1-5; no definite D call. This receptor was taken from a male donor with multiple myeloma. The sample was PBMCs, taken in a trial of ipilimumab plus nivolumab as post-transplant consolidation. The chain's CDR3 is CASSLARSMVNQPQHF. The CDR3, as DNA: TGTGCCAGCAGCTTAGCGCGTAGTATGGTAAATCAGCCCCAGCATTTT.